The entry below gives a single TCR beta chain sequence along with its context. Its antigen is still unknown. Treatment noted: some 19 received Ad26.COV2.S at low or high dose, single or two shots; roughly five received placebo; per-sample allocation not given. Day 63 following the first vaccine or placebo injection was when the samples were taken. CDR3 length: 15 amino acids. The germline gives CDR1 SGHNT, CDR2 YENEEA. V lost 0 bases, J lost 3 bases, and 12 bases lay in between. Only in-frame clones appear in the TCRdb table, and some are missing; sequencing was by immunoSEQ multiplex PCR. The sample records 350,000 to 400,000 clones, around 91% being singletons. These data come from a study of Ad26.COV2.S vaccination and SARS-CoV-2 variants. Whole-study results and caveats: Vaccine and placebo recipients had similar non-spike TCR breadth.

Sequenced material: peripheral blood, taken in a trial of Ad26.COV2.S vaccine versus placebo. The chain uses TRBV11-3 and TRBJ2-7; no definite D call. This receptor was identified in a person aged 18-65 years who received the Ad26.COV2.S COVID-19 vaccine or a placebo. The CDR3 sequence: CASSLDSARIYEQYF. CDR3 DNA: TGTGCCAGCAGCTTAGATTCGGCCAGGATCTACGAGCAGTACTTC.